This T cell receptor (beta chain) was recovered during a study of human T cells and chemical hapten exposure. In TCRdb, the RACE reads were re-called with MiXCR into one record per CDR3 protein. The table includes about 80,000 distinct CDR3 sequences, roughly 7.2% detected once. This clonotype was seen more than once but under ten times. Its specificity is not known. Documented time point: patch test 1, 2 weeks after DPC sensitization. This sample's treatment: therapeutic diphenylcyclopropenone sensitization with weekly scalp DPC. Blood collection took place prior to placing each patch test. Overall study results and limits: Expanded TCRs showed more large CDR3 clusters than pre-sensitization or healthy control sets. Healthy individuals' immune responses may differ from those of donors, who had alopecia.

Germline CDR1 is SGHTA and CDR2 is FQGTGA. The trim removed 2 bases at V and 0 bases at J, leaving 7 bases unmatched. This CDR3 contains 17 residues. The rearrangement links TRBV7-3 to TRBJ1-1, with 9 bases aligning to TRBD1. Source: whole blood, taken in connection with sensitization to the hapten diphenylcyclopropenone (DPC). The clonotype originates from a woman under 40 with alopecia areata. Some clones in this sample may be carry-over from other donors' samples. In DNA, the CDR3 is TGTGCCAGCAGCTTATTAGGAGGACAGGGGCTGAACACTGAAGCTTTCTTT. Protein sequence: CASSLLGGQGLNTEAFF.